A selection of T cell receptor beta chains follows, all from one sample in a study of blood T cell repertoires in COVID-19. Produced via immunoSEQ multiplex PCR; TCRdb's table is partial and in-frame only. The repertoire has more than 85,000 clones, approximately 80% of them found once; the top ten carry around 4.5%. Sequenced material: peripheral blood. Receptors were obtained from a human donor in a cohort sampled during active COVID-19. The CDR3 runs from the conserved cysteine through the conserved F or W. Each record gives: clone size, V gene, CDR3 length, D gene, J gene, CDR3 DNA, CDR3 protein. The D gene is left open where the match is weak. Not all rows give a size; the values are once, few, many and, for expanded clones, a class.

clone_size: -; v_call: TRBV14; cdr3_length: 12; d_call: -; j_call: TRBJ2-1; cdr3_nt: TGTGCCAGCAGCCAAGCCCGGGATGAGCAGTTCTTC; cdr3_aa: CASSQARDEQFF
clone_size: -; v_call: TRBV2; cdr3_length: 17; d_call: TRBD1; j_call: TRBJ1-6; cdr3_nt: TGTGCCAGCAGGTCAGGGGGCCCCGGCTCCTATAATTCACCCCTCCACTTT; cdr3_aa: CASRSGGPGSYNSPLHF
clone_size: once; v_call: TRBV7-2; cdr3_length: 12; d_call: -; j_call: TRBJ2-3; cdr3_nt: TGTGCCAGCAGCTTTCGCGGCGATACGCAGTATTTT; cdr3_aa: CASSFRGDTQYF
clone_size: -; v_call: TRBV9; cdr3_length: 15; d_call: TRBD2; j_call: TRBJ2-3; cdr3_nt: TGTGCCAGCAGCCCCGGGGGGGGGAACACAGATACGCAGTATTTT; cdr3_aa: CASSPGGGNTDTQYF
clone_size: -; v_call: TRBV11-1; cdr3_length: 16; d_call: -; j_call: TRBJ1-3; cdr3_nt: TGTGCCAGCAGCCTAAGACAGATTCACTCTGGAAACACCATATATTTT; cdr3_aa: CASSLRQIHSGNTIYF
clone_size: -; v_call: TRBV5-1; cdr3_length: 15; d_call: TRBD1; j_call: TRBJ1-5; cdr3_nt: TGCGCCAGCAGCTTTACTGGGACAGGCAATCAGCCCCAGCATTTT; cdr3_aa: CASSFTGTGNQPQHF
clone_size: once; v_call: TRBV5-1; cdr3_length: 14; d_call: TRBD1; j_call: TRBJ2-7; cdr3_nt: TGCGCCAGCAGCCACGGGACAGCCCCCTACGAGCAGTACTTC; cdr3_aa: CASSHGTAPYEQYF
clone_size: -; v_call: TRBV7-5; cdr3_length: 14; d_call: -; j_call: TRBJ2-7; cdr3_nt: TGTGTCAGAAGCTTTCGTTCTAGCGGGTACGAGCAGTACTTC; cdr3_aa: CVRSFRSSGYEQYF
clone_size: -; v_call: TRBV10-3; cdr3_length: 16; d_call: -; j_call: TRBJ1-1; cdr3_nt: TGTGCCATCAGTGATTTCCCGGGAACGAGAAACACTGAAGCTTTCTTT; cdr3_aa: CAISDFPGTRNTEAFF
clone_size: -; v_call: TRBV5-4; cdr3_length: 16; d_call: TRBD2; j_call: TRBJ2-5; cdr3_nt: TGTGCCAGCAGCTTGCCGGCTAGCGGGGGCCAAGAGACCCAGTACTTC; cdr3_aa: CASSLPASGGQETQYF
clone_size: -; v_call: TRBV7-6; cdr3_length: 15; d_call: TRBD1; j_call: TRBJ2-7; cdr3_nt: TGTGCCAGCAGCTACTACAGGGGTCAAAACTACGAGCAGTACTTC; cdr3_aa: CASSYYRGQNYEQYF
clone_size: -; v_call: TRBV18; cdr3_length: 17; d_call: TRBD1; j_call: TRBJ2-2; cdr3_nt: TGTGCCAGCTCACCACCGTCACAGGGGAGTAACACCGGGGAGCTGTTTTTT; cdr3_aa: CASSPPSQGSNTGELFF
clone_size: -; v_call: TRBV6-6; cdr3_length: 12; d_call: -; j_call: TRBJ1-1; cdr3_nt: TGTGCCAGCACCTGGGCCAGTACAGAAGCTTTCTTT; cdr3_aa: CASTWASTEAFF
clone_size: -; v_call: TRBV30; cdr3_length: 17; d_call: TRBD2; j_call: TRBJ2-3; cdr3_nt: TGTGCCTGGCTGAGATTCGCTAGCGGGGGATTCACAGATACGCAGTATTTT; cdr3_aa: CAWLRFASGGFTDTQYF
clone_size: -; v_call: TRBV7-3; cdr3_length: 16; d_call: TRBD2; j_call: TRBJ2-5; cdr3_nt: TGTGCCAGCAGCACCGGACTAGCGGGGGTCCAAGAGACCCAGTACTTC; cdr3_aa: CASSTGLAGVQETQYF
clone_size: -; v_call: TRBV7-2; cdr3_length: 14; d_call: -; j_call: TRBJ1-2; cdr3_nt: TGTGCCAGCAGCTTAGCGGGTGCGGGGCCTGGCTACACCTTC; cdr3_aa: CASSLAGAGPGYTF
clone_size: -; v_call: TRBV7-9; cdr3_length: 17; d_call: TRBD2; j_call: TRBJ2-5; cdr3_nt: TGTGCCAGCAGCTTAGGGGTCCTAGCGGGGGGTCTAGAGACCCAGTACTTC; cdr3_aa: CASSLGVLAGGLETQYF
clone_size: -; v_call: TRBV18; cdr3_length: 15; d_call: TRBD1; j_call: TRBJ2-7; cdr3_nt: TGTGCCAGCTCTTTTACAGGGGTTAATCTCTCCGAGCAGTACTTC; cdr3_aa: CASSFTGVNLSEQYF
clone_size: -; v_call: TRBV3-1/TRBV3-2; cdr3_length: 14; d_call: -; j_call: TRBJ1-1; cdr3_nt: TGTGCCAGCAGAATTTCAGGGGAGAACACTGAAGCTTTCTTT; cdr3_aa: CASRISGENTEAFF
clone_size: -; v_call: TRBV18; cdr3_length: 14; d_call: TRBD1; j_call: TRBJ1-3; cdr3_nt: TGTGCCAGCACAGAGACAGGGAGGAGTGGCACCATATATTTT; cdr3_aa: CASTETGRSGTIYF
clone_size: -; v_call: TRBV28; cdr3_length: 16; d_call: TRBD1; j_call: TRBJ2-1; cdr3_nt: TGTGCCAGCAGTTCGGGACAGGGGGCCGGTCTGAATGAGCAGTTCTTC; cdr3_aa: CASSSGQGAGLNEQFF
clone_size: -; v_call: TRBV11-3; cdr3_length: 13; d_call: TRBD1; j_call: TRBJ2-5; cdr3_nt: TGTGCCAGCAGCCTGGGACAGCAAGAGACCCAGTACTTC; cdr3_aa: CASSLGQQETQYF
clone_size: -; v_call: TRBV28; cdr3_length: 13; d_call: TRBD1; j_call: TRBJ1-1; cdr3_nt: TGTGCCAGCAGTAGAGACAGGGTCACTGAAGCTTTCTTT; cdr3_aa: CASSRDRVTEAFF
clone_size: once; v_call: TRBV7-9; cdr3_length: 14; d_call: TRBD1; j_call: TRBJ1-3; cdr3_nt: TGTGCCAGCAGCTCGGACAGGGTCGGAAACACCATATATTTT; cdr3_aa: CASSSDRVGNTIYF
clone_size: -; v_call: TRBV7-9; cdr3_length: 13; d_call: -; j_call: TRBJ1-2; cdr3_nt: TGTGCCAGCAGAAATGAGTACTCGCGAGGCTACACCTTC; cdr3_aa: CASRNEYSRGYTF
clone_size: -; v_call: TRBV9; cdr3_length: 14; d_call: -; j_call: TRBJ1-3; cdr3_nt: TGTGCCAGCAGCGTACAGCGCTCTGGAAACACCATATATTTT; cdr3_aa: CASSVQRSGNTIYF
clone_size: -; v_call: TRBV4-2; cdr3_length: 16; d_call: TRBD1; j_call: TRBJ2-7; cdr3_nt: TGTGCCAGCAGCCCGAATCATGGGACAGGGTTGTACGAGCAGTACTTC; cdr3_aa: CASSPNHGTGLYEQYF
clone_size: -; v_call: TRBV13; cdr3_length: 14; d_call: -; j_call: TRBJ1-5; cdr3_nt: TGTGCCAGCTCTCGGGGGGCTGGCAATCAGCCCCAGCATTTT; cdr3_aa: CASSRGAGNQPQHF
clone_size: -; v_call: TRBV4-2; cdr3_length: 16; d_call: TRBD1; j_call: TRBJ1-6; cdr3_nt: TGTGCCAGCAGCCAACTGGGGGGACAGGGGGGATCACCCCTCCACTTT; cdr3_aa: CASSQLGGQGGSPLHF